The 18 T cell receptor beta chains listed next were all sequenced from one sample in a study of blood T cell repertoires in COVID-19. TCRdb's table, derived via immunoSEQ multiplex PCR, lists solely in-frame clones and lacks some. This table holds some 120,000 clones, 85% found once. The sequencing sample was made of peripheral blood. The receptors come from a woman aged 80 or older with COVID-19, enrolled during active disease.

The chain carries TRBV28 and TRBJ1-2; D unresolved. The CDR3 runs to 13 residues. Germline V gives CDR1 MDHEN, CDR2 SYDVKM. V was cut by 8 bases and J by 2 bases, with 12 bases left in between. This CDR3 is CASGTVGNYGYTF. CDR3 in DNA: TGTGCCAGCGGTACAGTAGGCAACTATGGCTACACCTTC.

The V gene is TRBV4-3, the J gene TRBJ2-6, with 8 positions matching TRBD2. This CDR3 has 21 residues. The junction had 15 bases not matched to a gene; V was cut back by 0 bases and J by 2 bases. In germline, CDR1 is LGHNA, CDR2 YSLEER. CDR3 bases: TGCGCCAGCAGCCAAGAAGTCCCCTCGGGTGGACTAGCAACTGGGGCCAACGTCCTGACTTTC. Translating it yields CASSQEVPSGGLATGANVLTF.

This chain connects TRBV14 to TRBJ2-1, with D perhaps matching TRBD1 (6 bases). Trimming removed 2 bases from V and 6 bases from J, with 14 bases in between. This CDR3 region has 15 residues. Germline values: CDR1 SGHDN, CDR2 FVKESK. In nucleotides, the CDR3 is TGTGCCAGCAGCCAAACCCCCGGGACATTCAATGAGCAGTTCTTC. Residues: CASSQTPGTFNEQFF.

Of note for this clone: At one of its ends the junction is not consistent with the germline gene, which may arise from a read error. The chain carries TRBV5-1 and TRBJ1-2; D is possibly TRBD1 (6 bases). The CDR3 has 13 residues. Germline lookup yields CDR1 SGHRS and CDR2 YFSETQ. The CDR3 reads CASSLGGLLTTYF. CDR3 DNA sequence: TGCGCCAGCAGCTTGGGGGGGCTCCTAACAACGTACTTC.

V gene TRBV4-1 combines with J gene TRBJ2-3; perhaps TRBD1 as D (5 bases). The V gene lost 5 bases and the J gene lost 3 bases, with 15 bases spanning the gap. The CDR3 length is 15 residues. CDR1 and CDR2 (germline): MGHRA, YSYEKL. The CDR3 region has the DNA TGCGCCAGCAGCAGTACAGGTAGTTGGACAGATACGCAGTATTTT. As protein: CASSSTGSWTDTQYF.

This clone was counted between two and nine times. V gene TRBV19 combines with J gene TRBJ1-1; D may be TRBD1 (6 bases). Trimming left V 8 bases short and J 1 base short, with 8 bases between. The CDR3 sequence is 12 residues long. Germline CDR1 and CDR2: LNHDA and SQIVND (reference sequence). CDR3 DNA sequence: TGTGCCAGTCTGACAGGGAACACTGAAGCTTTCTTT. Its protein product is CASLTGNTEAFF.

This chain links TRBV11-2 with TRBJ2-3; tentatively, D is TRBD1 (5 bases). V lost 0 bases to trimming and J lost 9 bases, with 13 bases between them. The CDR3 length is 14 residues. Germline CDR1 SGHAT, CDR2 FQNNGV. CDR3 in DNA: TGTGCCAGCAGCTTAGATCCCGGGTCAGGGACGCAGTATTTT. Amino acids: CASSLDPGSGTQYF. The entire variable domain, with the rest obtained from reference TRBV11-2 and TRBJ2-3, is as follows: EAGVAQSPRYKIIEKRQSVAFWCNPISGHATLYWYQQILGQGPKLLIQFQNNGVVDDSQLPKDRFSAERLKGVDSTLKIQPAKLEDSAVYLCASSLDPGSGTQYFGPGTRLTVL.

This chain joins TRBV7-2 and TRBJ2-2; D gene ambiguous. With 6 bases removed from V and 5 bases from J, the gap between germline ends came to 10 bases. This CDR3 comprises 13 residues. Germline V gene lookup returns CDR1 SGHTA and CDR2 FQGNSA. This CDR3 is CASRLDTTGELFF. In DNA, the CDR3 is TGTGCCAGCAGACTTGACACAACCGGGGAGCTGTTTTTT.

The V and J genes are TRBV28 and TRBJ2-2; no definite D call. The CDR3 totals 12 residues. The V gene's germline CDR1 is MDHEN and CDR2 SYDVKM. Between the trimmed V and J ends, which lost 6 bases and 2 bases, there was a span of 4 bases. In DNA, the CDR3 is TGTGCCAGCAGCTACAACACCGGGGAGCTGTTTTTT. The encoded protein is CASSYNTGELFF.

This chain's CDR3 is CRASANTEAFF. The CDR3, as DNA: TGCAGGGCCAGCGCGAACACTGAAGCTTTCTTT. This rearrangement joins TRBV20-1 to TRBJ1-1; D not certain. Germline V gene lookup returns CDR1 DFQATT and CDR2 SNEGSKA (reference sequence). The CDR3 loop spans 11 amino acids.

V and J are TRBV7-2 and TRBJ1-5; D is uncertain. Germline V gene sequence: CDR1 SGHTA, CDR2 FQGNSA. V was trimmed by 3 bases and J by 4 bases, leaving 13 bases between them. CDR3 length: 15 residues. CDR3 in amino acids: CASSLGSLLNQPQHF. CDR3 coding DNA: TGTGCCAGCAGCTTGGGCAGCTTGTTAAATCAGCCCCAGCATTTT.

This chain uses TRBV7-9 with TRBJ2-2, with 7 bases fitting TRBD1. The V gene end was trimmed by 1 base and the J gene end by 1 base; junction bases not matched to a gene: 0. This CDR3 comprises 15 residues. Per germline, CDR1 SEHNR and CDR2 FQNEAQ (reference sequence). This CDR3 reads CASSLGQGNTGELFF. The CDR3 region has the DNA TGTGCCAGCAGCTTAGGACAGGGGAACACCGGGGAGCTGTTTTTT.

The CDR3, as DNA: TGTGCCAGCAGTCCCCTTACTAGCCAGGCCTATGGCTACACCTTC. This codes for CASSPLTSQAYGYTF. V is TRBV27 and J is TRBJ1-2; D not resolved. CDR1 is MNHEY, CDR2 SMNVEV, per germline (reference sequence). The V end lost 5 bases, the J end lost 4 bases, and 17 bases lay between the germline ends. The CDR3 consists of 15 residues.

The chain employs TRBV5-4 and TRBJ2-1, with 8 bases fitting TRBD2. Per the germline V gene, CDR1 is SGHNT and CDR2 is YYREEE (reference sequence). This CDR3 region has 13 residues. Unmatched junction bases numbered 4, after V lost 5 bases and J lost 6 bases. DNA of the CDR3: TGTGCCAGCAGACCCGGACTAGCCAATGAGCAGTTCTTC. It specifies CASRPGLANEQFF.

The V call is TRBV28, the J call TRBJ2-3, with 7 positions matching TRBD1. There are 12 residues in the CDR3. Trimming removed 8 bases from V and 3 bases from J; junction bases left unmatched: 2. Germline V CDR1 and CDR2: MDHEN, SYDVKM. Here the CDR3 reads CASGTATDTQYF. The CDR3 DNA is TGTGCCAGCGGGACAGCGACAGATACGCAGTATTTT.

J is TRBJ2-5 and V is TRBV7-2, with 10 positions matching TRBD2. This CDR3 has 16 residues. With V trimmed by 2 bases and J by 5 bases, 8 bases remained unmatched. Germline assignment: CDR1 SGHTA and CDR2 FQGNSA. In nucleotides, the CDR3 is TGTGCCAGCAGCTTACGGCCAGCGGGAGGGCTCGAGACCCAGTACTTC. Translated, it gives CASSLRPAGGLETQYF.

The V call is TRBV5-4, the J call TRBJ1-1; D remains ambiguous. Looked up from germline, CDR1 is SGHNT and CDR2 is YYREEE (reference sequence). This CDR3 comprises 15 residues. Trimming shortened V by 6 bases and J by 4 bases, and 19 bases separated the two germline ends. The CDR3 DNA sequence: TGTGCCAGCAACGACCCCAGCGGGTCGGTCACTGAAGCTTTCTTT. This codes for CASNDPSGSVTEAFF.

The chain is built from TRBV6-6 and TRBJ1-4; TRBD1 matches at 11 bases. Germline V gene data show CDR1 as MNHNY and CDR2 as SVGAGI (reference sequence). V lost 8 bases, J lost 7 bases, and 9 bases stayed unmatched. The CDR3 runs to 15 residues. CDR3 sequence reads: CASLGQGAFGEKLFF. CDR3 in DNA: TGTGCCAGCCTTGGACAGGGGGCTTTCGGTGAAAAACTGTTTTTT.